One sample yielded the 23 T cell receptor beta chains listed below, sequenced in a study of Graves' ophthalmopathy and Graves' hyperthyroidism. The authors amplified TCR beta CDR3 regions, and they did so from RNA transcripts for repertoire sequencing. An initial RT-PCR round employing HTBI primers preceded a second-round multiplex PCR. TCRdb processed the multiplex PCR reads anew with MiXCR; each CDR3 protein has one entry. The sample holds nearly 400,000 distinct CDR3 sequences; around 18% are singletons and the top ten take roughly 1.5%. Sequences were obtained from peripheral blood. The source of these receptors is a woman under 30 with Graves' ophthalmopathy.

The chain joins TRBV28 to TRBJ1-3; D might be TRBD1 (5 bases). The CDR3 consists of 12 residues. The germline V gene encodes CDR1 MDHEN and CDR2 SYDVKM. Trimming left V 6 bases short and J 9 bases short, with 12 bases between. The CDR3 DNA reads TGTGCCAGCAGCCGGGGGGTTCTCACCATATATTTT. Amino acid sequence: CASSRGVLTIYF.

Many counts were recorded for this clonotype. CDR3 loop: CASSLRRDQPQHF. The CDR3 bases are TGTGCCAGCAGCTTAAGAAGGGATCAGCCCCAGCATTTT. J is TRBJ1-5 and V is TRBV13, with unresolved D. The CDR3 is made up of 13 amino acids. In germline, CDR1 is PRHDT, CDR2 FYEKMQ (reference sequence). Trimming cost V 2 bases and J 5 bases, with 7 bases left between them. The whole variable domain, filled in from reference TRBV13 and TRBJ1-5, reads AAGVIQSPRHLIKEKRETATLKCYPIPRHDTVYWYQQGPGQDPQFLISFYEKMQSDKGSIPDRFSAQQFSDYHSELNMSSLELGDSALYFCASSLRRDQPQHFGDGTRLSIL.

This clonotype was seen repeatedly, ten times or more. V gene TRBV2 combines with J gene TRBJ2-7, with TRBD2 identical over 12 bases. The CDR3 runs to 14 residues. With V trimmed by 3 bases and J by 4 bases, 1 base remained unmatched. CDR1 SNHLY and CDR2 FYNNEI come from the germline V gene. The chain's CDR3 is CASSETSGGYEQYF. The CDR3 DNA is TGTGCCAGCAGTGAGACTAGCGGGGGTTACGAGCAGTACTTC.

This chain links TRBV28 with TRBJ1-6; D is perhaps TRBD1 (5 bases). The CDR3 loop spans 15 amino acids. CDR1 and CDR2 from the germline V gene are MDHEN and SYDVKM. Deletions cut 6 bases from V and 4 bases from J, with 13 bases between. The CDR3 is CASSYGTDYNSPLHF. Written as DNA, the CDR3 is TGTGCCAGCAGCTACGGGACGGATTATAATTCACCCCTCCACTTT.

The chain employs TRBV12-3 or TRBV12-4 and TRBJ1-2; the D is unclear. V dropped 4 bases and J dropped 7 bases, with 13 bases sitting between them. The CDR3 is 13 amino acids. CDR3 region: CASSSQVVGGYTF. The CDR3 nucleotides read TGTGCCAGCAGTTCTCAGGTAGTTGGTGGCTACACCTTC.

This clonotype was seen repeatedly, ten times or more. This chain joins TRBV20-1 and TRBJ2-7, with 8 bases that match TRBD2. Germline lookup yields CDR1 DFQATT and CDR2 SNEGSKA (reference sequence). Trimming removed 4 bases from V and 0 bases from J; junction bases left unmatched: 14. The CDR3 length is 17 residues. The CDR3 bases are TGCAGTGCTATAGGGAGACCTACTAGCGGCAGCTCCTACGAGCAGTACTTC. Translated, it gives CSAIGRPTSGSSYEQYF.

The sample holds many counts of this clonotype. The V gene is TRBV7-2, the J gene TRBJ2-5; possible D gene TRBD2, 5 bases. CDR3 length: 13 amino acids. Germline V gene sequence: CDR1 SGHTA, CDR2 FQGNSA. The ends were cut back, 5 bases at V and 5 bases at J, with 12 bases in the middle. Here the CDR3 DNA reads TGTGCCAGCAGCCGGGATCCTGGGGAGACCCAGTACTTC. Its translation is CASSRDPGETQYF.

The chain employs TRBV6-1 and TRBJ2-2; weak D call: TRBD1 (6 bases). Trimming removed 9 bases from V and 4 bases from J, with 21 bases in between. The CDR3 contains 16 residues. From germline, CDR1 is MNHNS and CDR2 SASEGT. CDR3 region: CASKNPSHRATGELFF. The CDR3 bases are TGTGCCAGTAAAAACCCTTCCCACAGGGCCACCGGGGAGCTGTTTTTT.

Ten or more counts support this clonotype. The chain couples TRBV28 to TRBJ1-5; 7 nucleotides agree with TRBD1. This CDR3 is 16 amino acids long. The J segment lost 3 bases and the V segment lost 6 bases, leaving 11 bases of the junction unmatched. CDR1 MDHEN and CDR2 SYDVKM come from the germline V gene. CDR3 protein: CASSPDRDWDNQPQHF. CDR3 DNA: TGTGCCAGCAGCCCAGACAGGGATTGGGACAATCAGCCCCAGCATTTT.

This clonotype was found many times. V gene TRBV6-5 combines with J gene TRBJ1-5, with 9 bases fitting TRBD1. Germline loops: CDR1 MNHEY, CDR2 SVGAGI. V shed 3 bases, J shed 2 bases, and the junction held 17 bases outside the gene matches. The CDR3 runs to 20 residues. This chain's CDR3 is CASSYSIGRTGASGNQPQHF. The CDR3 DNA sequence: TGTGCCAGCAGTTATTCGATAGGACGGACAGGGGCTTCGGGCAATCAGCCCCAGCATTTT.

This clonotype was observed at least ten times. The rearrangement uses TRBV10-3 and TRBJ2-5; unclear D gene. This CDR3 contains 12 residues. The germline V and J ends were trimmed by 11 bases and 4 bases, with 14 bases remaining between them. The V gene's germline CDR1 is ENHRY and CDR2 SYGVKD. The CDR3 protein is CAVASAAETQYF. The CDR3, as DNA: TGTGCCGTGGCTTCGGCGGCAGAGACCCAGTACTTC.

This clonotype showed up just a few times. The chain combines TRBV6-5 with TRBJ1-1; D is undetermined. Trimming stripped 5 bases from V and 8 bases from J, with 15 bases between. CDR1 and CDR2 from the germline V gene are MNHEY and SVGAGI. This CDR3 comprises 13 residues. The CDR3, as DNA: TGTGCCAGCAGTAACAGACAAAACAAGGAAGCTTTCTTT. It is translated as CASSNRQNKEAFF.

This clonotype was seen repeatedly, ten times or more. V is TRBV30 and J is TRBJ2-2, with D maybe TRBD1 (6 bases). The germline V gene encodes CDR1 GTSNPN and CDR2 SVGIG (reference sequence). CDR3 length equals 15 residues. V was cut by 3 bases and J by 1 base, with 12 bases left in between. The CDR3 nucleotides are TGTGCCTGGAGACGGGGACACTGGAACACCGGGGAGCTGTTTTTT. It specifies CAWRRGHWNTGELFF.

This clonotype was detected ten times or more. The chain joins TRBV19 to TRBJ2-2, with 10 bases fitting TRBD2. This CDR3 spans 16 amino acids. V trimming: 3 bases; J trimming: 6 bases; junction bases outside the gene matches: 7. The germline V gene has CDR1 LNHDA and CDR2 SQIVND (reference sequence). This CDR3 is CASSIPSGRASGELFF. CDR3 nucleotide sequence: TGTGCCAGTAGTATTCCGAGCGGGAGGGCCTCCGGGGAGCTGTTTTTT.

This clonotype occurred many times. The gene calls are TRBV28 and TRBJ2-5, with 8 nucleotides matching TRBD1. Germline lookup yields CDR1 MDHEN and CDR2 SYDVKM. This CDR3 is 15 amino acids long. V shed 5 bases, J shed 3 bases, and the junction held 8 bases outside the gene matches. Written as DNA, the CDR3 is TGTGCCAGCAGTCCCCCCAGGGGGCAAAAAGAGACCCAGTACTTC. It translates to CASSPPRGQKETQYF.

The chain is built from TRBV28 and TRBJ2-4; 8 positions agree with TRBD2. The CDR3 extends over 17 amino acids. Germline V CDR1 and CDR2: MDHEN, SYDVKM. Unmatched junction bases numbered 9, after V lost 5 bases and J lost 0 bases. This CDR3 is CASSHKTSAIAKNIQYF. The CDR3 DNA reads TGTGCCAGCAGTCATAAGACTAGCGCTATAGCCAAAAACATTCAGTACTTC.

The sample holds many counts of this clonotype. Given the absence of the conserved phenylalanine or tryptophan at the CDR3 end, a read error is likely. The V call is TRBV6-1, the J call TRBJ2-7; the D is unclear. The V gene's germline CDR1 is MNHNS and CDR2 SASEGT. The CDR3 is made up of 12 amino acids. V lost 7 bases, J lost 2 bases, and 9 bases lay in between. DNA for the CDR3: TGTGCCAGCAACCGGTTTACCTACGAGCAGTACCTC. It codes for CASNRFTYEQYL.

This clonotype has at least ten counts. J is TRBJ2-5 and V is TRBV20-1; TRBD2 matches 10 bases. The CDR3 has 16 residues. J was trimmed by 0 bases and V by 8 bases; bases with no gene match: 12. The germline gives CDR1 DFQATT, CDR2 SNEGSKA (reference sequence). The DNA of the CDR3 is TGCAGTTGCAACGGAGGGACTAGCGCATACCAAGAGACCCAGTACTTC. This translates into CSCNGGTSAYQETQYF.

The sample holds many counts of this clonotype. V usage is TRBV28 and J usage is TRBJ1-5; 8 bases line up with TRBD1. The junction had 8 bases not matched to a gene; V was cut back by 3 bases and J by 7 bases. Germline V gene sequence: CDR1 MDHEN, CDR2 SYDVKM. CDR3 length: 15 amino acids. The CDR3 nucleotides are TGTGCCAGCAGTTTCTCAGGGGGCTCGGGGCAGCCCCAGCATTTT. This sequence encodes CASSFSGGSGQPQHF.

The DNA of the CDR3 is TGTGCCTGGAGTGTGGCTAGCGGTGGGTACGAGCAGTACTTC. It yields the protein CAWSVASGGYEQYF. The J gene is TRBJ2-7, the V gene TRBV30; TRBD2 agrees at 7 bases. The CDR3 runs to 14 residues. Germline V gene data show CDR1 as GTSNPN and CDR2 as SVGIG (reference sequence). Trimming at V came to 0 bases and at J to 4 bases, leaving 6 bases not matched to a gene. Full variable domain (remainder filled in from reference TRBV30 and TRBJ2-7): SQTIHQWPATLVQPVGSPLSLECTVEGTSNPNLYWYRQAAGRGLQLLFYSVGIGQISSEVPQNLSASRPQDRQFILSSKKLLLSDSGFYLCAWSVASGGYEQYFGPGTRLTVT.

This clonotype was detected many times. The gene calls are TRBV6-2 or TRBV6-3 and TRBJ2-7; 8 nucleotides align to TRBD2. From germline, CDR1 is MNHEY and CDR2 SVGEGT. The CDR3 contains 14 residues. The J segment lost 6 bases and the V segment lost 6 bases, leaving 10 bases of the junction unmatched. The CDR3 DNA follows: TGTGCCAGCAGCAGGCTTGGACTAGCTTTCGAGCAGTACTTC. It yields the protein CASSRLGLAFEQYF.

This sequence joins TRBV27 and TRBJ2-4; D is ambiguous. CDR1 is MNHEY, CDR2 SMNVEV, per germline (reference sequence). CDR3 length equals 14 residues. V was shortened by 2 bases and J by 7 bases, with 12 bases between the two germline ends. Here the CDR3 DNA reads TGTGCCAGCAGTTTAGACGCCCTTAAGAACATTCAGTACTTC. This sequence encodes CASSLDALKNIQYF.

This clonotype was found many times. This chain joins TRBV11-2 and TRBJ1-5; 9 bases are a match to TRBD1. This CDR3 is 16 amino acids long. The J segment lost 9 bases and the V segment lost 5 bases, leaving 14 bases of the junction unmatched. The germline CDR1 and CDR2 sequences are SGHAT and FQNNGV. The CDR3 spells CASSNRRDRAPRPQHF. Here the CDR3 DNA reads TGTGCCAGCAGCAATCGCCGGGACAGGGCCCCTCGGCCCCAGCATTTT.